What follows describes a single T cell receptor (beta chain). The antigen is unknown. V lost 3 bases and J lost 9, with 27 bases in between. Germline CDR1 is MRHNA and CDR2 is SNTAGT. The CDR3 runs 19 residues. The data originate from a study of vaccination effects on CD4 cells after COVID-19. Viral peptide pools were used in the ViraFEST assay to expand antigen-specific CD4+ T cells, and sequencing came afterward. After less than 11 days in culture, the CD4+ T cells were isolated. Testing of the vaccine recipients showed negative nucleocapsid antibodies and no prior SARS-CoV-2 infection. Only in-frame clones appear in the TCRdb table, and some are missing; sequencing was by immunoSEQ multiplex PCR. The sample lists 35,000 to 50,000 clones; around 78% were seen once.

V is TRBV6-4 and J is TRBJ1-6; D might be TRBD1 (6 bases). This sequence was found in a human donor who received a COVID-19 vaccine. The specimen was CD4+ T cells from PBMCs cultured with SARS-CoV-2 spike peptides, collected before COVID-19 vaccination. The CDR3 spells CASSELVRPRGLGPSPLHF. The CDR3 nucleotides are TGTGCCAGCAGTGAGCTCGTACGGCCGCGGGGGCTCGGTCCTTCACCCCTCCACTTT.